Detailed here is one TCR beta chain. Trimming pared 0 bases from V and 5 bases from J, leaving 20 bases between. The CDR3 has 17 amino acids. Germline V gives CDR1 SGDLS, CDR2 YYNGEE. The data belong to a study of blood T cell repertoires in COVID-19. About the research overall: T cells, B-cell-depleted T cells, or PBMCs provided the cDNA or gDNA that served as material.

In the authors' workflow: Estimation of nucleated cell counts relied on the amplification of reference gene primers. Measured with immunoSEQ multiplex PCR; TCRdb has only the in-frame clones, and not every one. D and trimming were read from the DNA, whereas the V and J calls and clone size are those reported in that table. The sample records roughly 180,000 clones, 75% to 90% being singletons. This TCR derives from a woman aged 50 to 60 who had recovered from COVID-19. This rearrangement joins TRBV9 to TRBJ1-1; D might be TRBD1 (6 bases). Sequencing was performed on PBMCs or T cells enriched from blood (not recorded which). The CDR3 DNA follows: TGTGCCAGCAGCGTAGCTTTAAGTCGGGGACACCGGACTGAAGCTTTCTTT. This codes for CASSVALSRGHRTEAFF. Drawing the rest from reference TRBV9 and TRBJ1-1, the complete variable domain is DSGVTQTPKHLITATGQRVTLRCSPRSGDLSVYWYQQSLDQGLQFLIQYYNGEERAKGNILERFSAQQFPDLHSELNLSSLELGDSALYFCASSVALSRGHRTEAFFGQGTRLTVV.